The rows below give T cell receptor beta chains drawn from one sample of a study of T-cell memory formation after mild COVID-19. Each CDR3 protein gets one entry after TCRdb re-called the 5' RACE reads with MiXCR. The repertoire holds just under 550,000 distinct CDR3 sequences, with over 20% as singletons. The specimen sequenced was PBMCs or a T cell subset sorted from them (not recorded which). The receptors derive from an adult woman who had mild COVID-19 (a few samples of this study predate the infection). Cell type and time point are not known. CDR3s include the opening cysteine and the closing phenylalanine or tryptophan. D genes are given only for firm matches. The size of a clone is reported for some rows only, either as once, few or many, or as a class for expanded clones.

TGTGCCAGCAGCTCGGGCTGGGGGCAGGAGCAGTACTTC	CASSSGWGQEQYF	NA	TRBJ2-7	TRBV5-6	NA
TGTGCCAGCAGGGGGGACCGAGGCCTTAATTCACCCCTCCACTTT	CASRGDRGLNSPLHF	NA	TRBJ1-6	TRBV12-3/TRBV12-4	NA
TGTGCCAGCAGTTACCCTGATCCCTCCTACGAGCAGTACTTC	CASSYPDPSYEQYF	NA	TRBJ2-7	TRBV6-2/TRBV6-3	NA
TGTGCCAGCTCACCAGGGCTGGACAGTGAAGCTTTCTTT	CASSPGLDSEAFF	NA	TRBJ1-1	TRBV18	once
TGTGCCAGCAGTGAATTGGGACAGGGGAACACTGAAGCTTTCTTT	CASSELGQGNTEAFF	TRBD1	TRBJ1-1	TRBV25-1	few
TGTGCCAGCAGCTTGTATCGCGGAGTGGAATTAGGGGAGCTGTTTTTT	CASSLYRGVELGELFF	NA	TRBJ2-2	TRBV7-2	once
TGCAGTGCCCTCGGGGACACTGAAGCTTTCTTT	CSALGDTEAFF	NA	TRBJ1-1	TRBV20-1	few
TGTGCCAGCAGTTACCGTTCCTCGGGCGTTGTGTCTTCCTACGAGCAGTACTTC	CASSYRSSGVVSSYEQYF	NA	TRBJ2-7	TRBV6-5	few
TGTGCCAGCTCACCGTTTTCAGTGAACACTGAAGCTTTCTTT	CASSPFSVNTEAFF	NA	TRBJ1-1	TRBV18	NA
TGTGCCATCAGTGAGGGTGGTCTACCGCAGTACTTC	CAISEGGLPQYF	NA	TRBJ2-7	TRBV10-3	few
TGTGCCTGGAGTGTACTTTCGACAGAAGCTTTCTTT	CAWSVLSTEAFF	NA	TRBJ1-1	TRBV30	NA
TGTGCCAGCAGCCTACGCTACGGAGCGGGAGGGTCGGAGACCCAGTACTTC	CASSLRYGAGGSETQYF	TRBD2	TRBJ2-5	TRBV3-1	few
TGCAGCGTCGACTCCTCCGATACGCAGTATTTT	CSVDSSDTQYF	NA	TRBJ2-3	TRBV29-1	NA
TGCGCCAGCAGGGCTATCGGGCCGGCGGATTTT	CASRAIGPADF	NA	TRBJ2-3	TRBV5-1	few
TGTGCCAGCAGCCTGGGACAGAAGTACTACGAGCAGTACTTC	CASSLGQKYYEQYF	TRBD1	TRBJ2-7	TRBV3-1	few
TGCGCCAGCAGCCAAGATCGGCGCGGGGAGCTGTTTTTT	CASSQDRRGELFF	NA	TRBJ2-2	TRBV4-3	few
TGTGCCAGCAGCTTGGGGGACAGGGGTGTGTCACCCCTCCACTTT	CASSLGDRGVSPLHF	TRBD1	TRBJ1-6	TRBV7-9	NA
TGTGCCAGCAGCGGCGGGGGCCTCCCGCAGTTCTTC	CASSGGGLPQFF	NA	TRBJ2-1	TRBV2	many
TGCGCCAGCAGCTTGGCCGTGGGATACTCCTACGAGCAGTACTTC	CASSLAVGYSYEQYF	NA	TRBJ2-7	TRBV5-1	NA
TGCAGCGCCACCACAGTTCCTGGGGCCAACGTCCTGACTTTC	CSATTVPGANVLTF	NA	TRBJ2-6	TRBV29-1	NA
TGTGCCAGCAGTCACATAAGGGACAGAATGAACACTGAAGCTTTCTTT	CASSHIRDRMNTEAFF	TRBD1	TRBJ1-1	TRBV6-5	few
TGTGCCAGCAGGGCTAATTTGGGACGTAAAAGTGAAGCTTTCTTT	CASRANLGRKSEAFF	NA	TRBJ1-1	TRBV6-4	NA
TGTGCCAGCAGCTTAAGGAGGGAGACGGGCAATGAGCAGTTCTTC	CASSLRRETGNEQFF	NA	TRBJ2-1	TRBV7-8	many
TGTGCCAGCAGTTTGACCCAGCCCCAGCATTTT	CASSLTQPQHF	NA	TRBJ1-5	TRBV12-3/TRBV12-4	NA